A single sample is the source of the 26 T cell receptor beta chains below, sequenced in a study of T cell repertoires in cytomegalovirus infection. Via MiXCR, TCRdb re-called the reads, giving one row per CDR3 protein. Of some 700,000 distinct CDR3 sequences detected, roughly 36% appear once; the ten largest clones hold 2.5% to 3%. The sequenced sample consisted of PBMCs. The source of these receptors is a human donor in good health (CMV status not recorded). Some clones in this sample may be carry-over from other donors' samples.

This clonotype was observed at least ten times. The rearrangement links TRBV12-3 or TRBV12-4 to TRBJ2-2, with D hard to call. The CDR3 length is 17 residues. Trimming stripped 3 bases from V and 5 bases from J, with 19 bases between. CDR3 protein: CASSFTRFILGTGELFF. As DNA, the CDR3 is TGTGCCAGCAGTTTTACCCGTTTTATTTTGGGGACCGGGGAGCTGTTTTTT.

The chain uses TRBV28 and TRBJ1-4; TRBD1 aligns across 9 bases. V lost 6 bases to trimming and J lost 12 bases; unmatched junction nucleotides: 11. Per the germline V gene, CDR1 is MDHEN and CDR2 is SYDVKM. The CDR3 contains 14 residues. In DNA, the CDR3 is TGTGCCAGCAGCCCGACAGGGGGGGTAATTGAACTGTTTTTT. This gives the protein CASSPTGGVIELFF.

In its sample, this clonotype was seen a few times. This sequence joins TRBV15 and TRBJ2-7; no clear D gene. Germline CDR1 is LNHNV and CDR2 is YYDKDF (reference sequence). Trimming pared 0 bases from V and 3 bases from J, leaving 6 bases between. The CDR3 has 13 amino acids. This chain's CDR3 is CATSRDRRYEQYF. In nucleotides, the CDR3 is TGTGCCACCAGCAGAGACAGGCGCTACGAGCAGTACTTC.

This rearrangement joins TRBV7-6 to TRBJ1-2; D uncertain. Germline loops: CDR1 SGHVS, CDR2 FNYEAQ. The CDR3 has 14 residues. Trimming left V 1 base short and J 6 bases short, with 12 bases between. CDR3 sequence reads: CASSLDIGADGYTF. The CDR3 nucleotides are TGTGCCAGCAGCTTAGATATAGGAGCGGATGGCTACACCTTC.

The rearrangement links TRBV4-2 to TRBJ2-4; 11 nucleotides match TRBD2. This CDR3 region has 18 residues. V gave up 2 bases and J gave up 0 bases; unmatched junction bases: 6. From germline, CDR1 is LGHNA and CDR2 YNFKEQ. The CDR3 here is CASSQFPTSGVAKNIQYF. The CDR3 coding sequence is TGTGCCAGCAGCCAATTTCCGACTAGCGGGGTAGCCAAAAACATTCAGTACTTC.

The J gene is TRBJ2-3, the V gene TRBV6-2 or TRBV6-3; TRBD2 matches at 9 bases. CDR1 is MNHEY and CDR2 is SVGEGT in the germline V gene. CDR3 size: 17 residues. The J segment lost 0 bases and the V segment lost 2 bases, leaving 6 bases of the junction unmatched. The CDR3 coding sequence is TGTGCCAGCAGTTACAAGACTAGCGGAGCTAGCACAGATACGCAGTATTTT. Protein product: CASSYKTSGASTDTQYF.

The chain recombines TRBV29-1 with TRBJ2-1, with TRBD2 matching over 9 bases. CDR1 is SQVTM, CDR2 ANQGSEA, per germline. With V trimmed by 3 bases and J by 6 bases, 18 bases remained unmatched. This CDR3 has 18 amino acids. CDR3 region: CSVDLRADRPGLANEQFF. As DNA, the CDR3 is TGCAGCGTTGATCTTAGGGCAGACAGACCGGGACTAGCCAATGAGCAGTTCTTC.

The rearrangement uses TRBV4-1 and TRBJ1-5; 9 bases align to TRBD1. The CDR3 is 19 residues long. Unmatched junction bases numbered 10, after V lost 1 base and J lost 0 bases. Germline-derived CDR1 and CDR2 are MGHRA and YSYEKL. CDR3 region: CASSQVADRGTYSNQPQHF. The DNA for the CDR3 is TGCGCCAGCAGCCAAGTAGCAGACAGGGGGACGTATAGCAATCAGCCCCAGCATTTT.

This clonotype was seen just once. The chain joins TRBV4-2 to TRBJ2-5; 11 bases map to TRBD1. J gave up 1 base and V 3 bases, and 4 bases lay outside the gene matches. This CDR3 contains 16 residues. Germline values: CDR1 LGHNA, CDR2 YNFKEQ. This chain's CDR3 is CASSQGQGGLQETQYF. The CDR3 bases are TGTGCCAGCAGCCAGGGACAGGGGGGACTCCAAGAGACCCAGTACTTC.

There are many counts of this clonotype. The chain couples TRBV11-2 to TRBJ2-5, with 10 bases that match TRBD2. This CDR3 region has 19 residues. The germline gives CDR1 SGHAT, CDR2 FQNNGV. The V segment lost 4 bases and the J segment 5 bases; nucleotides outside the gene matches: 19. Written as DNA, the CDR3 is TGTGCCAGCAGCTCCAAATTAGCGGGAGGTTTGTGGTACGGGGAGACCCAGTACTTC. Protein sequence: CASSSKLAGGLWYGETQYF. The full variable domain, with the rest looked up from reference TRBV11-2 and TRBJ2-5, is EAGVAQSPRYKIIEKRQSVAFWCNPISGHATLYWYQQILGQGPKLLIQFQNNGVVDDSQLPKDRFSAERLKGVDSTLKIQPAKLEDSAVYLCASSSKLAGGLWYGETQYFGPGTRLLVL.

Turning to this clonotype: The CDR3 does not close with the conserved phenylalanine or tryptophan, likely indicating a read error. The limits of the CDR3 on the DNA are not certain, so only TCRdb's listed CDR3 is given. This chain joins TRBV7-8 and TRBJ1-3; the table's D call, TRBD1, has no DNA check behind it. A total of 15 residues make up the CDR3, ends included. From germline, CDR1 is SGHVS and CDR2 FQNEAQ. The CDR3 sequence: CASSSNPYSGNTLYL.

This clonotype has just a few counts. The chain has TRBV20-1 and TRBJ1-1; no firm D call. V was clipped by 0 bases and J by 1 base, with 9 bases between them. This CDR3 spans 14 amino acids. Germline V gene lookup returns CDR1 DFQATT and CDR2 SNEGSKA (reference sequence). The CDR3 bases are TGCAGTGCTAGAGATTTGTCAGGGAACACTGAAGCTTTCTTT. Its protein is CSARDLSGNTEAFF.

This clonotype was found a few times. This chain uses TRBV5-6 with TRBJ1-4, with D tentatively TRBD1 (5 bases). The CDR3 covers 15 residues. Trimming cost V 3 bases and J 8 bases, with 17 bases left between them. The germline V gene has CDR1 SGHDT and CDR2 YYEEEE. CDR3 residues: CASSSWGSAGEKLFF. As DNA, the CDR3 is TGTGCCAGCAGCTCATGGGGCTCAGCAGGAGAAAAACTGTTTTTT.

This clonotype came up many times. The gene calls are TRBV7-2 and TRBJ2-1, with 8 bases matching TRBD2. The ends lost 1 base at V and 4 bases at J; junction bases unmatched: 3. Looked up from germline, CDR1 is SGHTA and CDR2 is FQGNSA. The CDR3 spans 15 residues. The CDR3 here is CASSLVTSVYNEQFF. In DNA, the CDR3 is TGTGCCAGCAGCTTAGTGACTAGCGTGTACAATGAGCAGTTCTTC.

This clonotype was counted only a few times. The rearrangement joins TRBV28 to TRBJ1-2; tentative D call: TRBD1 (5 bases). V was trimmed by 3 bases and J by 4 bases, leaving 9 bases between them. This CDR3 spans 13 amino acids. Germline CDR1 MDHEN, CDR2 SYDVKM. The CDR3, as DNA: TGTGCCAGCAGTTTTCCAGGGCTCTATGGCTACACCTTC. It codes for CASSFPGLYGYTF.

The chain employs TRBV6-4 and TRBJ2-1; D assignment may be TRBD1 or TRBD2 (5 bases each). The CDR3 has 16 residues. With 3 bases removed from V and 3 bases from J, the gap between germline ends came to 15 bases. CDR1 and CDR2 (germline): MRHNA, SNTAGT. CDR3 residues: CASSDTGTAVYNEQFF. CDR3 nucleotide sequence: TGTGCCAGCAGTGATACGGGGACCGCCGTCTACAATGAGCAGTTCTTC.

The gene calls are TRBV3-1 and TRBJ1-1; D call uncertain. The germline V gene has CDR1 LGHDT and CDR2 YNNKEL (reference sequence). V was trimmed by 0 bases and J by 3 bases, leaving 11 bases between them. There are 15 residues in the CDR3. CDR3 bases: TGTGCCAGCAGCCAAGATGCCGGGTGGCACACTGAAGCTTTCTTT. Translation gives CASSQDAGWHTEAFF.

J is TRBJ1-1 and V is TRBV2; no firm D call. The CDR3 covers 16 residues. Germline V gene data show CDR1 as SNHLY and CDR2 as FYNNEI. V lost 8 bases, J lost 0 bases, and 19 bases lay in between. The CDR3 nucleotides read TGTGCCAGCGCCCCGTTTGCTGGGCTCATGAACACTGAAGCTTTCTTT. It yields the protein CASAPFAGLMNTEAFF.

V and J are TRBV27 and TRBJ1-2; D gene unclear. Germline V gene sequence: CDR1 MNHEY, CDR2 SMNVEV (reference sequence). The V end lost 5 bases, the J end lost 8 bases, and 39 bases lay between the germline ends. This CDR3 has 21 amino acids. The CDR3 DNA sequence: TGTGCCAGCAGTCCGATAGCGACATGGTCCAAAAGCCCCACTATGCATTGGGGCTACACCTTC. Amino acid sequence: CASSPIATWSKSPTMHWGYTF.

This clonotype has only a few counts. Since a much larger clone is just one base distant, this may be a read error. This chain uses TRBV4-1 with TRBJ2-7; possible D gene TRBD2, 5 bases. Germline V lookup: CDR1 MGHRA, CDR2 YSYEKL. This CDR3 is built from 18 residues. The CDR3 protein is CASIQDMVGWQEDYEQYF. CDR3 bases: TGCGCCAGCATCCAAGATATGGTCGGGTGGCAGGAGGACTACGAGCAGTACTTC.

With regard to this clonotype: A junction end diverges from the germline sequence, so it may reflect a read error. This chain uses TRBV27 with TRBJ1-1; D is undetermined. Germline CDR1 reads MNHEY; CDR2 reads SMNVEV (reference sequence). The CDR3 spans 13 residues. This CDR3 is CASRLGRGTEAFF. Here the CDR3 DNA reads TGTGCCAGCCGTTTAGGGCGAGGCACTGAAGCTTTCTTT.

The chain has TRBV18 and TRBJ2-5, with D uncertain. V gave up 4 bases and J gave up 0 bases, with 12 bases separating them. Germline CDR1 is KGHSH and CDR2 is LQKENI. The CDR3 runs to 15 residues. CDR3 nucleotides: TGTGCCAGCTCACTAACTCACTCGTACCAAGAGACCCAGTACTTC. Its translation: CASSLTHSYQETQYF.

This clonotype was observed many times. The CDR3 reads CASSLDTGVSTDTQYF. As DNA, the CDR3 is TGTGCCAGCAGCTTAGATACGGGAGTGAGCACAGATACGCAGTATTTT. This chain joins TRBV7-2 and TRBJ2-3, with D tentatively TRBD2 (6 bases). Looked up from germline, CDR1 is SGHTA and CDR2 is FQGNSA. The CDR3 consists of 16 residues. The V gene lost 1 base and the J gene lost 0 bases, with 11 bases spanning the gap.

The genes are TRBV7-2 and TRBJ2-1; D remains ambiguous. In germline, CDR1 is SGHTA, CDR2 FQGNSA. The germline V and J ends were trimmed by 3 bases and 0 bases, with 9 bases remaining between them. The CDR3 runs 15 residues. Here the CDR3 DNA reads TGTGCCAGCAGCTTTATGAGAGGCTCCTACAATGAGCAGTTCTTC. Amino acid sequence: CASSFMRGSYNEQFF. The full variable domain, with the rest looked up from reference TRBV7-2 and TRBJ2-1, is GAGVSQSPSNKVTEKGKDVELRCDPISGHTALYWYRQSLGQGLEFLIYFQGNSAPDKSGLPSDRFSAERTGGSVSTLTIQRTQQEDSAVYLCASSFMRGSYNEQFFGPGTRLTVL.

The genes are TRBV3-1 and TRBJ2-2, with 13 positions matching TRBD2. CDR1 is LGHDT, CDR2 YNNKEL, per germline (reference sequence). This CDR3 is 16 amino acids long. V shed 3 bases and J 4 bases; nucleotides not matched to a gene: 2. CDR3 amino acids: CASSHRTSGGTGELFF. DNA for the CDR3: TGTGCCAGCAGCCACCGGACTAGCGGGGGCACCGGGGAGCTGTTTTTT.

The CDR3 DNA follows: TGTGCCACCAGCAGAGATCGGGCAACCTACAATGAGCAGTTCTTC. Amino acids: CATSRDRATYNEQFF. The chain has TRBV15 and TRBJ2-1, with D hard to call. This CDR3 comprises 15 residues. Trimming shortened V by 0 bases and J by 2 bases, and 8 bases separated the two germline ends. Germline loops: CDR1 LNHNV, CDR2 YYDKDF (reference sequence).